The rows below give T cell receptor beta chains drawn from one sample of a study of cytomegalovirus exposure and HLA in healthy donors. Profiling relied on immunoSEQ multiplex PCR, and the TCRdb table lists in-frame clones only, not all of them. The data show 90,000 to 100,000 clones, with roughly 80% seen just once and roughly a sixth held by the top ten. The sample was PBMCs. The receptors shown here come from a man between 60 and 70 years old in good health and CMV-seropositive. CDR3s leave out the opening cysteine and the closing phenylalanine or tryptophan. Each record gives: V gene, clone size, CDR3 protein. Part of the rows lack a size; the others show once, few, many or a class for expanded clones.

TRBV6-5 | few | ASSSGGNNYEQY
TRBV5-4 | NA | ASSLGWTSGETQY
TRBV10-3 | NA | AISESGGLGY
TRBV9 | NA | ASSVGEAYSGNTIY
TRBV7-9 | NA | ASTAAGGTPIQY
TRBV27 | once | ASSPRAGVVF
TRBV7-2 | NA | ASSLGPVSNYGYT
TRBV11-2 | NA | ASSLYRGNQY
TRBV30 | NA | AWRSGTSGGDNYYEQY
TRBV5-4 | NA | ASSLGGAVVSYEQY
TRBV6-5 | few | ASRRTGGGNTEAF
TRBV7-8 | NA | ASSPRRGIYNEQF
TRBV28 | NA | ASRSGEENEKLF
TRBV6-5 | NA | ASSYRDRSYEQY
TRBV5-5 | NA | ASSSGDGYT
TRBV5-6 | once | ASNPGVGTQY
TRBV27 | few | ASSFPGLGTEAF
TRBV11-1 | NA | ASSLVSDEQF
TRBV7-3 | NA | ASSADFGGTGELF
TRBV10-3 | NA | AISESGQLNTEAF
TRBV12-5 | few | ASGPSGQGRTDTQY
TRBV7-6 | NA | ASSVTGTGITGNTIY
TRBV7-3 | NA | ASSLTGTAFQETQY
TRBV5-1 | NA | ASSLVGDSYNEQF
TRBV27 | NA | ASSQGGTEAF
TRBV9 | NA | ASSVISTGDGEQF
TRBV30 | NA | AWSVTRGNQPQH
TRBV19 | NA | ASGARLNTGELF
TRBV28 | NA | ASSWGRGQPDSNQPQH
TRBV7-8 | NA | ASSLSSGGRTEAF
TRBV20-1 | NA | SAWTSGAFL
TRBV5-6 | NA | ASSLVPRGKETQY
TRBV28 | once | ASSLFDRDTGELF
TRBV27 | NA | ASSSGLAGAIGQY
TRBV7-8 | NA | ASSLGVRQSLNQPQH
TRBV19 | NA | ASGHVYKF
TRBV7-7 | NA | ASSLISGTANTGELF
TRBV6-5 | once | ASRSTGKAEQY
TRBV18 | NA | ASSQTGPGANVLT
TRBV6-1 | NA | ASSEEWTGVVGYT
TRBV4-2 | few | ASSQDRRNPGDEQF
TRBV2 | NA | ASSGQGAVEKLF
TRBV2 | once | ASSFDRAYNEQF
TRBV10-3 | NA | AISQTGLGELF
TRBV29-1 | NA | SPDPCYAGTPDYNSPLH
TRBV28 | NA | ASSFMVPGGIQY
TRBV29-1 | NA | SVAVLAGVWEDTQY
TRBV7-3 | NA | ASSLGPDTQY
TRBV18 | NA | ASSPLDRVWGEQY
TRBV18 | NA | ASSPLYNRGLDTEAF
TRBV2 | NA | AMPKGNDGYT
TRBV9 | NA | ASSAPGTGSYEQY
TRBV30 | few | AWRQMNTEAF
TRBV5-1 | NA | ASSLDSRNTEAF
TRBV6-5 | NA | ASSYSRGDTDTQY
TRBV12-5 | NA | ASGLPQTGGYEQY
TRBV2 | NA | ASSRQSGNTIY
TRBV10-1 | NA | ASSEGSPRGRQY
TRBV7-9 | NA | ASSRQGRFTEAF
TRBV6-1 | NA | ASSGQSNTEAF